Listed here is a single T cell receptor beta chain. The antigen is unknown. Libraries were prepared by immunoSEQ multiplex PCR; TCRdb keeps only in-frame clonotypes and omits some of them. The sample includes under 100,000 clones, about 94% of them seen just once. The data derive from a study of graft-versus-host responses after intestinal transplantation. About the research overall: As for transplant type, recipients had multivisceral, liver-intestinal, or isolated intestinal grafts. Recipients uniformly received anti-thymocyte globulin induction, followed by tacrolimus and steroids for two to four years.

Study-wide results and caveats: GvH clonotypes were identified within recipient marrow, with a subset emerging first in ileum or blood.

The CDR3 is 14 amino acids. V lost 0 bases to trimming and J lost 0 bases, with 6 bases between them. CDR1 is SGHRS and CDR2 is YFSETQ in the germline V gene. The TCR originated in a human donor who was the organ donor for an intestinal transplant. V is TRBV5-1 and J is TRBJ1-1; no reliable D call. The source material was unstimulated CD4+ T cells sorted from spleen or lymph node cells, sampled before transplant. CDR3 in DNA: TGCGCCAGCAGCTTGGAACTCATGAACACTGAAGCTTTCTTT. Protein sequence: CASSLELMNTEAFF.